These 25 T cell receptor beta chains were all obtained from the same sample, sequenced in a study of circulating CD8 cells and anti-PD-1 response in melanoma. The QIAseq Immune Repertoire TCR panel built the libraries from about 16 ng of total RNA. Via MiXCR, TCRdb re-called the reads, giving one row per CDR3 protein. The repertoire includes about 400 distinct CDR3 sequences, less than 3% of them detected once, and more than 13% sits in the top ten. Live CD3+CD8+TCRalphabeta+ cells were sorted into four subsets by PD-1 and/or TIGIT. This specimen was CD8+ T cells from PBMCs, taken at baseline or after one month of anti-PD-1 therapy (not recorded which). The receptors originated from a human donor with melanoma.

In its sample, this clonotype is medium-sized. The rearrangement uses TRBV30 and TRBJ2-1; 7 positions agree with TRBD2. Germline CDR1 reads GTSNPN; CDR2 reads SVGIG (reference sequence). V shed 0 bases, J shed 7 bases, and the junction held 6 bases outside the gene matches. This CDR3 is 14 amino acids long. For the CDR3, the DNA is TGTGCCTGGAGTGTGGGAAGCGGGGTTAATGAGCAGTTCTTC. It encodes CAWSVGSGVNEQFF. Full variable domain (remainder filled in from reference TRBV30 and TRBJ2-1): SQTIHQWPATLVQPVGSPLSLECTVEGTSNPNLYWYRQAAGRGLQLLFYSVGIGQISSEVPQNLSASRPQDRQFILSSKKLLLSDSGFYLCAWSVGSGVNEQFFGPGTRLTVL.

This clonotype is classed as medium-sized. The J gene is TRBJ1-2, the V gene TRBV28; TRBD1 agrees at 10 bases. From germline, CDR1 is MDHEN and CDR2 SYDVKM. With V trimmed by 3 bases and J by 6 bases, 13 bases remained unmatched. The CDR3 has 17 residues. This CDR3 reads CASSLTLATGGDNGYTF. CDR3 in DNA: TGTGCCAGCAGTTTGACCCTCGCGACAGGGGGCGACAATGGCTACACCTTC.

This clonotype showed up just a few times. Being one base from a much bigger clone, this may be a read error. The V and J genes are TRBV29-1 and TRBJ2-1; D could derive from TRBD1 or TRBD2 (5 bases each). Germline V lookup: CDR1 SQVTM, CDR2 ANQGSEA. CDR3 length: 12 residues. The CDR3 protein is CSALTDYNKQFF. CDR3 sequence (DNA): TGCAGCGCTCTGACAGACTACAATAAGCAGTTCTTC.

This clonotype is deemed large (0.1 to 1%). This chain joins TRBV27 and TRBJ2-7; TRBD2 aligns across 13 bases. The trim removed 6 bases at V and 7 bases at J, leaving 6 bases unmatched. The V gene's germline CDR1 is MNHEY and CDR2 SMNVEV (reference sequence). CDR3 length: 14 amino acids. CDR3 in amino acids: CASRGTSGNGEQYF. CDR3 in DNA: TGTGCCAGCAGAGGGACTAGCGGGAATGGAGAGCAGTACTTC.

This clonotype is large in the sample. This chain connects TRBV5-4 to TRBJ2-3; D gene ambiguous. V shed 5 bases and J shed 1 base, with 5 bases lying between them. This CDR3 is 12 amino acids long. Germline values: CDR1 SGHNT, CDR2 YYREEE (reference sequence). CDR3 DNA sequence: TGTGCCAGCAGTACGGGCACAGATACGCAGTATTTT. It encodes CASSTGTDTQYF. Based on the CDR3 plus reference TRBV5-4 and TRBJ2-3, the full variable domain is ETGVTQSPTHLIKTRGQQVTLRCSSQSGHNTVSWYQQALGQGPQFIFQYYREEENGRGNFPPRFSGLQFPNYSSELNVNALELDDSALYLCASSTGTDTQYFGPGTRLTVL.

This clonotype is judged large. The rearrangement joins TRBV29-1 to TRBJ1-5; the D gene is possibly TRBD1 (6 bases). This CDR3 is 12 amino acids long. The ends were cut back, 5 bases at V and 1 base at J, with 6 bases in the middle. CDR1 SQVTM and CDR2 ANQGSEA come from the germline V gene. The CDR3 DNA is TGCAGCGTTACAGGGAGCAATCAGCCCCAGCATTTT. This gives the protein CSVTGSNQPQHF.

Concerning this clonotype itself: A far larger clone is only one base removed, so a read error is likely. This chain uses TRBV24-1 with TRBJ2-7; D gene uncertain. The CDR3 totals 14 residues. The germline gives CDR1 KGHDR, CDR2 SFDVKD. CDR3 DNA: TGTGCCAACAGTCTAACCACGAGCTCCTACGAGCAGTACTTC. Protein sequence: CANSLTTSSYEQYF.

By share, this clonotype counts as large (0.1 to 1%). This rearrangement joins TRBV20-1 to TRBJ2-1; D gene ambiguous. Germline assignment: CDR1 DFQATT and CDR2 SNEGSKA (reference sequence). The CDR3 spans 14 residues. Trimming pared 4 bases from V and 0 bases from J, leaving 10 bases between. The CDR3, as DNA: TGCAGTGCTACCGACTGGAGCTCCTACAATGAGCAGTTCTTC. Its protein is CSATDWSSYNEQFF.

By share of the sample, this clonotype is large. The chain is built from TRBV20-1 and TRBJ2-1, with D hard to call. The V gene's germline CDR1 is DFQATT and CDR2 SNEGSKA (reference sequence). The V and J ends lost 0 bases and 0 bases respectively, with 9 bases between them. This CDR3 is built from 15 residues. CDR3 loop: CSARDLESSYNEQFF. CDR3 nucleotides: TGCAGTGCTAGAGATCTTGAGAGCTCCTACAATGAGCAGTTCTTC.

This clonotype is labeled large. J is TRBJ2-3 and V is TRBV19; tentatively, D is TRBD1 or TRBD2 (5 bases each). Deletions cut 6 bases from V and 3 bases from J, with 19 bases between. The germline V gene has CDR1 LNHDA and CDR2 SQIVND (reference sequence). This CDR3 is 16 amino acids long. CDR3 residues: CASRKRSQGLTDTQYF. The CDR3 nucleotides are TGTGCCAGTAGAAAGCGGAGTCAGGGTTTGACAGATACGCAGTATTTT.

Judged by abundance, this clonotype is large. The chain combines TRBV19 with TRBJ2-1; weak D call: TRBD2 (5 bases). Per the germline V gene, CDR1 is LNHDA and CDR2 is SQIVND (reference sequence). CDR3 length equals 16 residues. V was trimmed by 3 bases and J by 0 bases, leaving 12 bases between them. The CDR3 protein is CASSIGVESSYNEQFF. DNA of the CDR3: TGTGCCAGTAGTATCGGGGTAGAAAGCTCCTACAATGAGCAGTTCTTC.

This clonotype is categorized as large. The chain combines TRBV19 with TRBJ2-1; 11 bases are shared with TRBD2. There are 14 residues in the CDR3. The germline V gene has CDR1 LNHDA and CDR2 SQIVND (reference sequence). Trimming at V came to 6 bases and at J to 6 bases, leaving 4 bases not matched to a gene. CDR3 coding DNA: TGTGCCAGTAGCCCACTAGCGGGAGTCAATGAGCAGTTCTTC. Translating gives CASSPLAGVNEQFF.

Within the sample, this clonotype is large. The chain links TRBV20-1 to TRBJ2-3; 7 bases are a match to TRBD1. CDR1 is DFQATT and CDR2 is SNEGSKA in the germline V gene (reference sequence). V shed 6 bases, J shed 1 base, and the junction held 7 bases outside the gene matches. CDR3 length equals 14 residues. The chain's CDR3 is CSAENTGGTDTQYF. The CDR3 DNA is TGCAGTGCCGAGAACACAGGGGGCACAGATACGCAGTATTTT.

This clonotype is labeled large. J is TRBJ2-7 and V is TRBV3-1; D remains unclear. Trimming took 1 base from V and 0 from J, leaving 10 bases between them. There are 15 residues in the CDR3. Germline V gives CDR1 LGHDT, CDR2 YNNKEL (reference sequence). CDR3 sequence: CASSQVPGNSYEQYF. DNA for the CDR3: TGTGCCAGCAGCCAAGTGCCAGGTAACTCCTACGAGCAGTACTTC.

By its share, this clonotype is large. The J gene is TRBJ2-3, the V gene TRBV2, with D perhaps TRBD1 or TRBD2 (6 bases each). Germline loops: CDR1 SNHLY, CDR2 FYNNEI. Between the trimmed V and J ends, which lost 7 bases and 2 bases, there was a span of 10 bases. This CDR3 has 13 amino acids. This CDR3 reads CASKGGFTDTQYF. CDR3 nucleotides: TGTGCCAGCAAGGGGGGATTCACAGATACGCAGTATTTT.

Judged by abundance, this clonotype is medium-sized. The chain employs TRBV28 and TRBJ1-2; maybe TRBD1 (6 bases). Germline V lookup: CDR1 MDHEN, CDR2 SYDVKM. Between the trimmed V and J ends, which lost 1 base and 7 bases, there was a span of 16 bases. The CDR3 is 15 amino acids. This chain's CDR3 is CASSLLPRGGGGYTF. The CDR3, as DNA: TGTGCCAGCAGTTTATTGCCCAGGGGTGGAGGTGGCTACACCTTC.

By frequency in the sample, this clonotype is large (0.1 to 1%). The genes are TRBV6-4 and TRBJ1-1; D possibly corresponds to TRBD1 (5 bases). Germline-derived CDR1 and CDR2 are MRHNA and SNTAGT. With 0 bases removed from V and 4 bases from J, the gap between germline ends came to 15 bases. The CDR3 has 16 amino acids. CDR3 DNA: TGTGCCAGCAGTGACTCGAGCAGGGATGGGGCCACTGAAGCTTTCTTT. Translation gives CASSDSSRDGATEAFF.

This clonotype is categorized as medium-sized. The chain's CDR3 is CASSPTRSFSSYNSPLHF. DNA of the CDR3: TGTGCCAGTAGTCCGACCCGCAGTTTCAGCTCCTATAATTCACCCCTCCACTTT. The chain is built from TRBV19 and TRBJ1-6; D remains ambiguous. This CDR3 is built from 18 residues. The V and J ends lost 5 bases and 0 bases respectively, with 17 bases between them. Germline CDR1 and CDR2: LNHDA and SQIVND (reference sequence).

In its sample, this clonotype ranks as large. V and J are TRBV5-6 and TRBJ2-1; D possibly corresponds to TRBD2 (6 bases). Trimming left V 8 bases short and J 4 bases short, with 22 bases between. CDR1 SGHDT and CDR2 YYEEEE come from the germline V gene. The CDR3 is 16 residues long. This CDR3 is CASGDFQTGGYNEQFF. In DNA, the CDR3 is TGTGCCAGTGGAGACTTCCAGACCGGGGGTTACAATGAGCAGTTCTTC. Using reference TRBV5-6 and TRBJ2-1 for the parts outside the CDR3, the full variable domain is DAGVTQSPTHLIKTRGQQVTLRCSPKSGHDTVSWYQQALGQGPQFIFQYYEEEERQRGNFPDRFSGHQFPNYSSELNVNALLLGDSALYLCASGDFQTGGYNEQFFGPGTRLTVL.

In this sample, this clonotype is medium-sized. The conserved phenylalanine or tryptophan is not found at the CDR3 terminus, so this likely reflects a read error. The genes are TRBV14 and TRBJ2-7; D is undetermined. The CDR3 loop spans 12 amino acids. The germline V and J ends were trimmed by 4 bases and 4 bases, with 8 bases remaining between them. Germline V gene lookup returns CDR1 SGHDN and CDR2 FVKESK. The chain's CDR3 is CASSPRSYEQYL. CDR3 sequence (DNA): TGTGCCAGCAGCCCGAGGAGTTACGAGCAGTACCTC.

On this clonotype: Here the CDR3 omits its conserved ending phenylalanine or tryptophan, so a read error is the likely source. This chain uses TRBV27 with TRBJ2-7; 14 nucleotides match TRBD2. This CDR3 is 14 amino acids long. Per germline, CDR1 MNHEY and CDR2 SMNVEV (reference sequence). Unmatched junction bases numbered 5, after V lost 6 bases and J lost 7 bases. The CDR3 reads CASRGTSGSGEQYS. CDR3 coding DNA: TGTGCCAGCAGAGGGACTAGCGGGAGTGGAGAGCAGTACTCC.

In its sample, this clonotype is large (0.1 to 1%). The rearrangement joins TRBV19 to TRBJ1-1, with 7 bases lining up with TRBD1. The germline gives CDR1 LNHDA, CDR2 SQIVND (reference sequence). The CDR3 length is 14 residues. The trim removed 4 bases at V and 4 bases at J, leaving 6 bases unmatched. The CDR3 is CASSTQGLITEAFF. CDR3 DNA: TGTGCCAGTAGTACACAGGGGCTCATCACTGAAGCTTTCTTT.

This clonotype is medium-sized (0.01 to 0.1%) by share. The chain combines TRBV19 with TRBJ1-1; D unclear. Looked up from germline, CDR1 is LNHDA and CDR2 is SQIVND (reference sequence). This CDR3 is 14 amino acids long. Deletions cut 6 bases from V and 3 bases from J, with 14 bases between. The DNA of the CDR3 is TGTGCCAGTAGGGACGATATTAGCGACACTGAAGCTTTCTTT. This gives the protein CASRDDISDTEAFF.

In its sample, this clonotype ranks as medium-sized. This chain uses TRBV29-1 with TRBJ2-1, with D perhaps matching TRBD1 or TRBD2 (6 bases each). Between the trimmed V and J ends, which lost 4 bases and 7 bases, there was a span of 11 bases. The CDR3 is 12 amino acids. Germline V gives CDR1 SQVTM, CDR2 ANQGSEA. This CDR3 is CSVVRGENEQFF. The CDR3 bases are TGCAGCGTTGTAAGGGGGGAGAATGAGCAGTTCTTC.

This clonotype is classed as medium-sized. V is TRBV19 and J is TRBJ2-7, with a tentative D call TRBD2 (7 bases). Germline assignment: CDR1 LNHDA and CDR2 SQIVND (reference sequence). The length of the CDR3 is 17 residues. The germline V and J ends were trimmed by 3 bases and 2 bases, with 20 bases remaining between them. The CDR3 region has the DNA TGTGCCAGTAGTATGGGGGCCGGGAGGCTTCGGCCCTACGAGCAGTACTTC. It codes for CASSMGAGRLRPYEQYF.